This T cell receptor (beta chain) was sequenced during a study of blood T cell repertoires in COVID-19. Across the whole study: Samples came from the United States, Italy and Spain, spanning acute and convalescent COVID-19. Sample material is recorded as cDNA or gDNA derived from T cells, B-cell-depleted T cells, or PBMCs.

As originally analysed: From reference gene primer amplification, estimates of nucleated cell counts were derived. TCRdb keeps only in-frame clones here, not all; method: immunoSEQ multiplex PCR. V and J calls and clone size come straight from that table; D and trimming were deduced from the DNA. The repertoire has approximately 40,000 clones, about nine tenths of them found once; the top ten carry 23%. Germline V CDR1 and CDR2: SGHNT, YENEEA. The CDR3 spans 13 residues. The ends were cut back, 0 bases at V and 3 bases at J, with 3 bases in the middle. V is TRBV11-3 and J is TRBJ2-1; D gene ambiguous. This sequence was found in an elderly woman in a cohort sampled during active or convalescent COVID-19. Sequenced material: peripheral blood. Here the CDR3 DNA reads TGTGCCAGCAGCTTAGACAGCTACAATGAGCAGTTCTTC. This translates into CASSLDSYNEQFF. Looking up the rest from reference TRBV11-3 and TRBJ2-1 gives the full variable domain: EAGVVQSPRYKIIEKKQPVAFWCNPISGHNTLYWYLQNLGQGPELLIRYENEEAVDDSQLPKDRFSAERLKGVDSTLKIQPAELGDSAVYLCASSLDSYNEQFFGPGTRLTVL.